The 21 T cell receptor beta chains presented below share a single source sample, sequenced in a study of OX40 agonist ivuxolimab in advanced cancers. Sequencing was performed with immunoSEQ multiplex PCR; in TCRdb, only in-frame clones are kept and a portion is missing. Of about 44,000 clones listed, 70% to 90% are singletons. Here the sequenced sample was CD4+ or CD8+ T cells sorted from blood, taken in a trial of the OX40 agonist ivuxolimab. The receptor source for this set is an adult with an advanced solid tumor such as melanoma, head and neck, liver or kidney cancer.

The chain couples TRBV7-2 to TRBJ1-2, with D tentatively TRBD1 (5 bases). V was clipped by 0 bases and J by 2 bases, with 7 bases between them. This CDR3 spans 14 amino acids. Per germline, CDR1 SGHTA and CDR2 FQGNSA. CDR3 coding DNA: TGTGCCAGCAGCTTAGCGTCAGGGAACTATGGCTACACCTTC. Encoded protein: CASSLASGNYGYTF.

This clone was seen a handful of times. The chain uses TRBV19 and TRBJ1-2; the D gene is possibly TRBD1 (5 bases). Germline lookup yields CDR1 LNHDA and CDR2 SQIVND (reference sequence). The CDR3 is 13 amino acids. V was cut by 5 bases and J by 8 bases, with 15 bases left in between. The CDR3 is CASSASGASGYTF. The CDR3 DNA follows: TGTGCCAGTAGTGCCTCCGGGGCGAGCGGCTACACCTTC.

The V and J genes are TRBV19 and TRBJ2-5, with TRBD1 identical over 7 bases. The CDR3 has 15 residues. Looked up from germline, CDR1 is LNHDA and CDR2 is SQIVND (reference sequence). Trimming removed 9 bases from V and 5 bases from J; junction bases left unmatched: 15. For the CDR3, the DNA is TGTGCCAGCGCGCCCCAGGGGGTAGTTGGGGAGACCCAGTACTTC. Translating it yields CASAPQGVVGETQYF.

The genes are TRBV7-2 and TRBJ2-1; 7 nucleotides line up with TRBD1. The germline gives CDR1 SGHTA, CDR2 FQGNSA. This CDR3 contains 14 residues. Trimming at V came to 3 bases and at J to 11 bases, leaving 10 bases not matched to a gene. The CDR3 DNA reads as TGTGCCAGCAGCTTCGGGACAGACCCAAAAAAGCAGTTCTTC. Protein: CASSFGTDPKKQFF.

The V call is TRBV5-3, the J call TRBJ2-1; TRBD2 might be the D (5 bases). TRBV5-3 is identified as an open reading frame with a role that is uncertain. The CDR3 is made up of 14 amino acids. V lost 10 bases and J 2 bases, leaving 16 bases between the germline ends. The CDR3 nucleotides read TGTGCCTGTCAAGCGGCGGTCACCTACAATGAGCAGTTCTTC. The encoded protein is CACQAAVTYNEQFF.

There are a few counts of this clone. DNA for the CDR3: TGTGCCACCAGTAGGGCGGGAAGGGATACCGGGGAGCTGTTTTTT. Translated: CATSRAGRDTGELFF. This chain joins TRBV15 and TRBJ2-2; tentatively, D is TRBD2 (6 bases). Germline CDR1 reads LNHNV; CDR2 reads YYDKDF (reference sequence). This CDR3 comprises 15 residues. Trimming stripped 6 bases from V and 5 bases from J, with 16 bases between. The full variable domain, in which reference TRBV15 and TRBJ2-2 provide the parts outside the CDR3, is DAMVIQNPRYQVTQFGKPVTLSCSQTLNHNVMYWYQQKSSQAPKLLFHYYDKDFNNEADTPDNFQSRRPNTSFCFLDIRSPGLGDTAMYLCATSRAGRDTGELFFGEGSRLTVL.

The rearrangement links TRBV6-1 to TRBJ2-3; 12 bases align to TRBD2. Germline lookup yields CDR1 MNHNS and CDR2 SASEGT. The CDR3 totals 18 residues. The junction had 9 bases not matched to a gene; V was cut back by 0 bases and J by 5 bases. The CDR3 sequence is CASSEASSGGAGGDTQYF. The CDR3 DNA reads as TGTGCCAGCAGTGAAGCTTCTAGCGGGGGGGCCGGCGGAGATACGCAGTATTTT.

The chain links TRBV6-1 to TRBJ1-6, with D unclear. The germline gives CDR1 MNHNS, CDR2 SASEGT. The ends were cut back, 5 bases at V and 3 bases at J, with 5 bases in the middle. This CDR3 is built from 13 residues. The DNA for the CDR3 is TGTGCCAGCAGTCGGGACTATAATTCACCCCTCCACTTT. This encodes CASSRDYNSPLHF.

CDR3 sequence (DNA): TGTGCCAGCAGCTTACAGGATGGGGTTTACAATGAGCAGTTCTTC. Its translation: CASSLQDGVYNEQFF. The rearrangement uses TRBV7-3 and TRBJ2-1; D remains unclear. The V gene's germline CDR1 is SGHTA and CDR2 FQGTGA. V gave up 2 bases and J gave up 4 bases, with 12 bases separating them. CDR3 length: 15 residues. The entire variable domain, with the rest obtained from reference TRBV7-3 and TRBJ2-1, is as follows: GAGVSQTPSNKVTEKGKYVELRCDPISGHTALYWYRQSLGQGPEFLIYFQGTGAADDSGLPNDRFFAVRPEGSVSTLKIQRTERGDSAVYLCASSLQDGVYNEQFFGPGTRLTVL.

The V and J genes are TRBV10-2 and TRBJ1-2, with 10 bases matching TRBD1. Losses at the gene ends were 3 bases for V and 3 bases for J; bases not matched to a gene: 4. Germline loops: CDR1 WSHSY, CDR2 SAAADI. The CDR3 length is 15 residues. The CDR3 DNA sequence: TGCGCCAGCAGTGACCCCGGGACAGGGGACTATGGCTACACCTTC. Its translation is CASSDPGTGDYGYTF.

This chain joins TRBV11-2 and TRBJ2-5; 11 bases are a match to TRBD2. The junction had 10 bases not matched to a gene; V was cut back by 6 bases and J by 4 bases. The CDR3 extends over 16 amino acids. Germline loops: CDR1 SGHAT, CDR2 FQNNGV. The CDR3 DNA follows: TGTGCCAGCAGGGGTAGACTAGCGGGGAAGGGAGAGACCCAGTACTTC. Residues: CASRGRLAGKGETQYF.

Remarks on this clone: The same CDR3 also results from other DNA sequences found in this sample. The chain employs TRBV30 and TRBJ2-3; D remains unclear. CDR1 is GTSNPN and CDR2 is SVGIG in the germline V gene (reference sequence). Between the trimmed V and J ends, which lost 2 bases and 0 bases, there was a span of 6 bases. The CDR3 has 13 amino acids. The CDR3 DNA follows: TGTGCCTGGAGTCTCTACAGCACAGATACGCAGTATTTT. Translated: CAWSLYSTDTQYF.

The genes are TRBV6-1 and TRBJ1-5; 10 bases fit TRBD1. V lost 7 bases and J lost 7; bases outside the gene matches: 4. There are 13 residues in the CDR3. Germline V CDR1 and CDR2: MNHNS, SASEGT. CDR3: CASTWDRGQPQHF. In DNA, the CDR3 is TGTGCCAGCACCTGGGACAGGGGACAGCCCCAGCATTTT.

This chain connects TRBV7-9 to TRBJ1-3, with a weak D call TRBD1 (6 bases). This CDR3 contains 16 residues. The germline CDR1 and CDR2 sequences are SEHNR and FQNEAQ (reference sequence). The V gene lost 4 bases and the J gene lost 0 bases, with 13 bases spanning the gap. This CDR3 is CASSSRTDHSGNTIYF. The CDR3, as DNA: TGTGCCAGCAGCTCCCGGACAGATCACTCTGGAAACACCATATATTTT.

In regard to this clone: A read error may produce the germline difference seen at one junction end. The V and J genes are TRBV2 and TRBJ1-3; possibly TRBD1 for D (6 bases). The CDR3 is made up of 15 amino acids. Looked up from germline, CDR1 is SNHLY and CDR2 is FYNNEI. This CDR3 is CASSYRVNSGNTICF. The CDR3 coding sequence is TGTGCCAGCAGTTACAGGGTCAACTCTGGAAACACCATATGTTTT. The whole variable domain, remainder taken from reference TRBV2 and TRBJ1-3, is EPEVTQTPSHQVTQMGQEVILRCVPISNHLYFYWYRQILGQKVEFLVSFYNNEISEKSEIFDDQFSVERPDGSNFTLKIRSTKLEDSAMYFCASSYRVNSGNTICFGEGSWLTVV.

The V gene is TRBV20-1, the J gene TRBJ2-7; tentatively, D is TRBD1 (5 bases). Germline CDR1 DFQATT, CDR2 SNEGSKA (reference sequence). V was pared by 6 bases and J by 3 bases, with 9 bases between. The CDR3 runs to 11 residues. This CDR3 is CSAKQGYEQYF. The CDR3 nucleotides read TGCAGTGCGAAGCAGGGCTACGAGCAGTACTTC.

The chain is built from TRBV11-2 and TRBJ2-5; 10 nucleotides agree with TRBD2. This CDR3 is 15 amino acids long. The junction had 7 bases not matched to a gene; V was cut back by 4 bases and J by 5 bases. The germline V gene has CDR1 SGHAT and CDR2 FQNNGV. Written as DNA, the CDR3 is TGTGCCAGCAGCTCTACGGGACTAGCGATGGAGACCCAGTACTTC. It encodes CASSSTGLAMETQYF.

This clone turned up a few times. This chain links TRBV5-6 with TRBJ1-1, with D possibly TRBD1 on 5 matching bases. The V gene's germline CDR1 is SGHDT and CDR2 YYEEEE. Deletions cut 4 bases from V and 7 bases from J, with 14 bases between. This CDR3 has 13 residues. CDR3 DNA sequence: TGTGCCAGCAGCCAAACCCAGGGATTTGAAGCTTTCTTT. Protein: CASSQTQGFEAFF.

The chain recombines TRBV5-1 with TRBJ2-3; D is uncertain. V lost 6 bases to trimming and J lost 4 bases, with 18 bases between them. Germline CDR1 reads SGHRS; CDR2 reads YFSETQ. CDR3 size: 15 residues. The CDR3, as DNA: TGCGCCAGCACCCCGCAAAACCGTGCGGCAGATACGCAGTATTTT. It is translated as CASTPQNRAADTQYF.

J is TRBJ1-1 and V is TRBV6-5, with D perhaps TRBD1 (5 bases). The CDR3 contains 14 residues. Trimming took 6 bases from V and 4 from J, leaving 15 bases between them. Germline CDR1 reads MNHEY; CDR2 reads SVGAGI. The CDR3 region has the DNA TGTGCCAGCAGAGGGCCCAGGGCGGGCACTGAAGCTTTCTTT. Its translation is CASRGPRAGTEAFF.

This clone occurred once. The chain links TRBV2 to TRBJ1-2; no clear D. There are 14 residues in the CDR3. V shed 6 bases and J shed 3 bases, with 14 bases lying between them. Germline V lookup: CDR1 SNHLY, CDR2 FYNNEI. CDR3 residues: CASRTTGFDYGYTF. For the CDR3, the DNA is TGTGCCAGCAGGACCACGGGATTTGACTATGGCTACACCTTC. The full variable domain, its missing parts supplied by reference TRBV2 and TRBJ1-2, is EPEVTQTPSHQVTQMGQEVILRCVPISNHLYFYWYRQILGQKVEFLVSFYNNEISEKSEIFDDQFSVERPDGSNFTLKIRSTKLEDSAMYFCASRTTGFDYGYTFGSGTRLTVV.